What follows are 14 T cell receptor beta chains derived from one specimen sequenced in a study of response to subunit inactivated influenza vaccine. TCRdb reanalysed the RT-PCR reads using MiXCR and keeps one entry per CDR3 protein. This table has about 580,000 distinct CDR3 sequences, around 13% appearing once. This specimen was PBMCs from blood, taken less than 13 days after vaccination. The receptors derive from a man over 45 who received an inactivated influenza vaccine.

This clonotype was counted a few times. This chain links TRBV5-1 with TRBJ2-3; unclear D gene. The V end lost 7 bases, the J end lost 0 bases, and 15 bases lay between the germline ends. The CDR3 loop spans 15 amino acids. The germline V gene has CDR1 SGHRS and CDR2 YFSETQ. CDR3 sequence (DNA): TGCGCCAGCTACCTCGGTGACTCTAGCACAGATACGCAGTATTTT. This sequence encodes CASYLGDSSTDTQYF.

The chain couples TRBV7-9 to TRBJ2-1; no firm D call. V lost 4 bases and J lost 8, with 15 bases in between. Per the germline V gene, CDR1 is SEHNR and CDR2 is FQNEAQ (reference sequence). The CDR3 consists of 14 residues. CDR3 in amino acids: CASSSTSGSHEQFF. The DNA of the CDR3 is TGTGCCAGCAGCTCGACTTCGGGCAGTCATGAGCAGTTCTTC.

This clonotype was detected many times. The chain combines TRBV20-1 with TRBJ1-1, with D possibly matching TRBD1 (5 bases). The CDR3 is made up of 13 amino acids. Germline V gene sequence: CDR1 DFQATT, CDR2 SNEGSKA (reference sequence). The ends were cut back, 0 bases at V and 7 bases at J, with 12 bases in the middle. This CDR3 reads CSARDSRVGEAFF. In nucleotides, the CDR3 is TGCAGTGCTAGAGATAGCAGGGTCGGTGAAGCTTTCTTT.

This clonotype was found many times. V is TRBV5-1 and J is TRBJ2-5; D is unclear. Germline values: CDR1 SGHRS, CDR2 YFSETQ. The CDR3 sequence is 12 residues long. The germline V and J ends were trimmed by 1 base and 5 bases, with 6 bases remaining between them. CDR3 bases: TGCGCCAGCAGCTTGTCTTTGGAGACCCAGTACTTC. Amino acid sequence: CASSLSLETQYF.

V usage is TRBV7-7 and J usage is TRBJ2-5; D perhaps matches TRBD1 (5 bases). Per germline, CDR1 SSHAT and CDR2 FNYEAQ (reference sequence). The CDR3 contains 14 residues. Trimming stripped 0 bases from V and 4 bases from J, with 9 bases between. The CDR3 protein is CASSLAIRGETQYF. The CDR3 nucleotides are TGTGCCAGCAGCTTAGCGATAAGGGGAGAGACCCAGTACTTC.

The chain carries TRBV5-1 and TRBJ2-5, with 9 bases aligning to TRBD1. Germline CDR1 SGHRS, CDR2 YFSETQ. This CDR3 has 15 residues. After removal of 0 bases from V and 7 bases from J, the junction contained 7 bases not matched to a gene. The CDR3 loop is CASSLEQGAFGTQYF. For the CDR3, the DNA is TGCGCCAGCAGCTTGGAACAGGGGGCTTTTGGGACCCAGTACTTC.

The rearrangement joins TRBV5-1 to TRBJ2-1; 9 bases line up with TRBD1. The CDR3 loop spans 15 amino acids. Trimming cost V 3 bases and J 7 bases; bases outside gene matches: 8. Per the germline V gene, CDR1 is SGHRS and CDR2 is YFSETQ. This CDR3 is CASSCNTGGGNEQFF. As DNA, the CDR3 is TGCGCCAGCAGCTGTAATACAGGGGGCGGGAATGAGCAGTTCTTC.

V gene TRBV28 combines with J gene TRBJ2-3, with TRBD2 identical over 15 bases. The CDR3 spans 16 residues. Germline V gene data show CDR1 as MDHEN and CDR2 as SYDVKM. The V gene end was trimmed by 6 bases and the J gene end by 0 bases; junction bases not matched to a gene: 1. The CDR3 nucleotides are TGTGCCAGCAGGGGGACTAGCGGGGGGAGCACAGATACGCAGTATTTT. Translated: CASRGTSGGSTDTQYF.

V is TRBV5-1 and J is TRBJ2-7; TRBD1 agrees at 9 bases. CDR3 length equals 15 residues. The germline V gene has CDR1 SGHRS and CDR2 YFSETQ. Trimming cost V 4 bases and J 7 bases; bases outside gene matches: 12. CDR3 amino acids: CASSHLADRGREQYF. CDR3 nucleotide sequence: TGCGCCAGCAGCCACCTCGCCGACAGGGGGAGGGAGCAGTACTTC. The full variable domain, completed using reference TRBV5-1 and TRBJ2-7, is KAGVTQTPRYLIKTRGQQVTLSCSPISGHRSVSWYQQTPGQGLQFLFEYFSETQRNKGNFPGRFSGRQFSNSRSEMNVSTLELGDSALYLCASSHLADRGREQYFGPGTRLTVT.

This chain uses TRBV12-3 or TRBV12-4 with TRBJ2-4; D is ambiguous. The CDR3 has 13 amino acids. V was clipped by 2 bases and J by 9 bases, with 11 bases between them. DNA of the CDR3: TGTGCCAGCAGTTTACCCGGGCCTCGCATTCAGTACTTC. This codes for CASSLPGPRIQYF.

This clonotype was seen many times. The chain recombines TRBV10-2 with TRBJ2-5; tentative D call: TRBD1 (6 bases). The CDR3 totals 15 residues. V lost 1 base to trimming and J lost 2 bases, with 11 bases between them. The germline V gene has CDR1 WSHSY and CDR2 SAAADI. CDR3 sequence reads: CASSEFRGPQETQYF. Here the CDR3 DNA reads TGCGCCAGCAGTGAGTTCAGGGGCCCACAAGAGACCCAGTACTTC.

This clonotype was seen once. The genes are TRBV7-2 and TRBJ2-7; 7 bases align to TRBD1. The germline CDR1 and CDR2 sequences are SGHTA and FQGNSA. The CDR3 has 14 residues. J lost 4 bases, V lost 3 bases, and 6 bases had no gene match. CDR3 nucleotide sequence: TGTGCCAGCAGCTTCGCGGACAGGTTATACGAGCAGTACTTC. Translation: CASSFADRLYEQYF.

This clonotype was seen a few times. The chain couples TRBV12-3 or TRBV12-4 to TRBJ1-2; 10 bases are a match to TRBD1. V lost 5 bases, J lost 6 bases, and 6 bases stayed unmatched. The CDR3 has 14 residues. The chain's CDR3 is CASSKRQGADGYTF. CDR3 nucleotides: TGTGCCAGCAGTAAAAGACAGGGGGCTGATGGCTACACCTTC.

The chain carries TRBV15 and TRBJ1-4, with no clear D. The CDR3 totals 14 residues. CDR1 and CDR2 from the germline V gene are LNHNV and YYDKDF (reference sequence). V dropped 0 bases and J dropped 5 bases, with 7 bases sitting between them. The CDR3 DNA is TGTGCCACCAGCAGAGATCCGGCGAATGAAAAACTGTTTTTT. Amino acid sequence: CATSRDPANEKLFF.